Listed below are T cell receptor beta chains from one sample, sequenced in a study of cytomegalovirus exposure and HLA in healthy donors. Generated by immunoSEQ multiplex PCR, the TCRdb table keeps only in-frame clones and is missing some. The table has 150,000 to 160,000 clones, nearly 80% seen once. The source material was PBMCs. The receptors were sampled from a man younger than 40 in good health and CMV-seropositive. Both conserved end residues are part of each CDR3. The D gene is left open where the match is weak. Size tells how often a clone was seen (once, few, many) or the class of an expanded clone, and some rows leave it out.

j_call clone_size v_call d_call cdr3_nt cdr3_aa
TRBJ1-4 - TRBV30 TRBD1 TGTGCCTGGAGCCCGGGACAGGGTAATGAAAAACTGTTTTTT CAWSPGQGNEKLFF
TRBJ2-7 once TRBV6-1 TRBD1 TGTGCCAGCAGTGGGACAGGGGGCACACTTACCTACGAGCAGTACTTC CASSGTGGTLTYEQYF
TRBJ2-7 - TRBV6-5 - TGTGCCAGCAGGTCAACCGGGACACCTACCTACGAGCAGTACTTC CASRSTGTPTYEQYF
TRBJ2-5 once TRBV7-9 TRBD2 TGTGCCAGCAGCTCAGGACTAGCGGCACAAGAGACCCAGTACTTC CASSSGLAAQETQYF
TRBJ1-1 - TRBV6-1 - TGTGCCAGTAGCCACAGACAGGTGACGGCTGAAGCTTTCTTT CASSHRQVTAEAFF
TRBJ2-1 - TRBV28 - TGTGCCAGCAGTTTATATATCACTAGCAGCTACAATGAGCAGTTCTTC CASSLYITSSYNEQFF
TRBJ2-1 - TRBV5-1 - TGCGCCAGCAGCTTGTGGGCAGGAAACTCCTACAATGAGCAGTTCTTC CASSLWAGNSYNEQFF
TRBJ2-7 - TRBV6-1 TRBD1 TGTGCCGGAGGCCCCCGGGACAGTACCTACGAGCAGTACTTC CAGGPRDSTYEQYF
TRBJ2-7 - TRBV7-9 TRBD2 TGTTCCAGCAGCTTAAGAGCCGGGACTAGCGGGAGCTACGAGCAGTACTTC CSSSLRAGTSGSYEQYF
TRBJ2-7 - TRBV6-5 - TGTGCCAGCAGTTCCACAGGGGATATGCGGGGGCAGTACTTC CASSSTGDMRGQYF
TRBJ1-3 - TRBV5-1 - TGCGCCAGCAGCGTTGGGCCGTCTGGAAACACCATATATTTT CASSVGPSGNTIYF
TRBJ1-5 - TRBV28 - TGTGCCAGCAGTTTCATGGGACTAGACAATCAGCCCCAGCATTTT CASSFMGLDNQPQHF
TRBJ2-5 - TRBV5-5 - TGTGCCAGCAGCTTCCGGGACACCCAAGAGACCCAGTACTTC CASSFRDTQETQYF
TRBJ2-7 - TRBV5-6 TRBD1 TGTGCCAGCGGGACAGGGGGCTGGTACGAGCAGTACTTC CASGTGGWYEQYF
TRBJ2-7 - TRBV28 - TGTGCCAGCAGTACAGGCAACACCTACGAGCAGTACTTC CASSTGNTYEQYF
TRBJ2-7 - TRBV5-4 - TGTGCCAGCAGCTTGAGGGGTTACGAGCAGTACTTC CASSLRGYEQYF
TRBJ2-5 - TRBV28 - TGTGCCAGCAGTCCGAGAGGGTTGGGGGAGACCCAGTACTTC CASSPRGLGETQYF
TRBJ2-1 - TRBV6-1 - TGTGCCAGCAGTGAATCCGCTTCGATAGAAGACAATGAGCAGTTCTTC CASSESASIEDNEQFF
TRBJ2-6 - TRBV19 - TGTGCCAGTAGCAGACTGGGAGCCTCTGGGGCCAACGTCCTGACTTTC CASSRLGASGANVLTF
TRBJ2-7 - TRBV15 TRBD2 TGTGCCACCAGCAGAGATAGGGGGACTAGCTACGAGCAGTACTTC CATSRDRGTSYEQYF
TRBJ2-1 - TRBV7-2 TRBD2 TGTGCCAGCAGCTTAGGGGTAGCGGGGGGGAATGAGCAGTTCTTC CASSLGVAGGNEQFF
TRBJ2-5 - TRBV11-2 - TGTGCCAGCGCGCAAGAGACCCAGTACTTC CASAQETQYF
TRBJ2-7 - TRBV27 TRBD1 TGTGCCAGCAGTTACGCCGGGACAGGATACTACGAGCAGTACTTC CASSYAGTGYYEQYF
TRBJ1-2 - TRBV13 TRBD1 TGTGCCAGCAGTTCCGGGACAGGGGACCATGGCTACACCTTC CASSSGTGDHGYTF
TRBJ2-7 - TRBV2 - TGTGCCAGCAGTGAAGGGGTTGGCGGAGGAGTCGTGTACGAGCAGTACTTC CASSEGVGGGVVYEQYF
TRBJ2-7 - TRBV7-3 TRBD1 TGTGCCAGCAGCCAGGGACAGGGGGTCTACGAGCAGTACTTC CASSQGQGVYEQYF
TRBJ2-1 - TRBV4-2 - TGTGCCAGCAGCCAAGATCGGAAAGGAGGTTATGAGCAGTTCTTC CASSQDRKGGYEQFF
TRBJ1-5 once TRBV7-8 - TGTGCCAGCAGCTTAACTCTCCATACCGACAGATCCAATCAGCCCCAGCATTTT CASSLTLHTDRSNQPQHF
TRBJ1-1 - TRBV30 TRBD1 TGTGCCTTCTCACAGGGGGCAAGGGGTACTGAAGCTTTCTTT CAFSQGARGTEAFF
TRBJ1-6 - TRBV28 - TGTGCCAGCAGTTCAACCGGACTTATTAATTCACCCCTCCACTTT CASSSTGLINSPLHF
TRBJ1-2 - TRBV5-4 - TGTGCCAGCAGCTCGTCAGTACAGACAGGAACCTATGGCTACACCTTC CASSSSVQTGTYGYTF
TRBJ2-3 - TRBV7-2 TRBD1 TGTGCCAGCAGCAATCCGACAGGGGAGACAGATACGCAGTATTTT CASSNPTGETDTQYF
TRBJ2-3 - TRBV5-1 - TGCGCCAGCAGCTTGTTATCCGGCGGAGGGGTGGATACGCAGTATTTT CASSLLSGGGVDTQYF
TRBJ2-7 - TRBV19 TRBD2 TGTGCCAGTCAACGACTAGCGGGAGCCTACGAGCAGTACTTC CASQRLAGAYEQYF
TRBJ2-1 - TRBV15 TRBD1 TGTGCCACCAGCAGGGACAGGGAACGGTCCTACAATGAGCAGTTCTTC CATSRDRERSYNEQFF
TRBJ1-3 - TRBV7-6 - TGTGCCAGCAGCTTAGCCGGTCCTACATCAGGGTCTGGAAACACCATATATTTT CASSLAGPTSGSGNTIYF
TRBJ2-5 - TRBV7-2 - TGTGCCAGCAGCTCACGGACAGCCCCCGGGCCCCAGTACTTC CASSSRTAPGPQYF
TRBJ2-1 - TRBV7-9 - TGTGCCAGCAGCTCCGCTTCTTCCCTAGGGACTCTAACCTACAATGAGCAGTTCTTC CASSSASSLGTLTYNEQFF
TRBJ1-1 - TRBV19 TRBD1 TGTGCCAGTAGCCTTACAGGGGCAGAAGCTTTCTTT CASSLTGAEAFF
TRBJ2-1 - TRBV9 TRBD1 TGTGCCAGCAGCGTGGGGACAGGGACGTATAATGAGCAGTTCTTC CASSVGTGTYNEQFF
TRBJ2-7 few TRBV19 - TGTGCCAGTAGTATAAACCCAGGCCAGCGGATACCCTACGAGCAGTACTTC CASSINPGQRIPYEQYF
TRBJ1-3 few TRBV9 - TGTGCCAGCAGCGTGCACCAGGGAGGGGGCTCTGGAAACACCATATATTTT CASSVHQGGGSGNTIYF
TRBJ1-4 - TRBV4-1 TRBD1 TGCGCCAGCAGCCGCATTTGGACAGGGGTAAATGAAAAACTGTTTTTT CASSRIWTGVNEKLFF
TRBJ1-1 - TRBV27 TRBD1 TGTGCCAGCGGGGGGACAGGGGACACTGAAGCTTTCTTT CASGGTGDTEAFF
TRBJ2-2 - TRBV19 TRBD2 TGTGCCAGTAGTCCTGGATCGCTAGCGGGATTCCTCACCGGGGAGCTGTTTTTT CASSPGSLAGFLTGELFF
TRBJ2-7 - TRBV6-4 TRBD2 TGTGCCAGCAGTCCTTGGGTAGCGGGTTGTTACGAGCAGTACTTC CASSPWVAGCYEQYF
TRBJ2-6 - TRBV10-3 - TGTGCCATCACGGCAGGGACAAGCTCTGGGGCCAACGTCCTGACTTTC CAITAGTSSGANVLTF
TRBJ1-2 - TRBV2 - TGTGCCAGCAGGGCGGGAAACTATGGCTACACCTTC CASRAGNYGYTF
TRBJ1-3 - TRBV6-5 TRBD1 TGTGCCAGCAGTCCAGGGGGCTCCGGAAACACCATATATTTT CASSPGGSGNTIYF
TRBJ2-1 - TRBV10-3 TRBD2 TGTGCCATCAGTGGAATGGGACTAGCGGGAGATGAGCAGTTCTTC CAISGMGLAGDEQFF
TRBJ1-4 - TRBV7-2 TRBD1 TGTGCCAGCAGCTTCCTCGGGACAGGGTTTGAAAAACTGTTTTTT CASSFLGTGFEKLFF
TRBJ2-7 - TRBV6-6 - TGTGCCAGCAGTTACTTCGGGAGCTCCTACGAGCAGTACTTC CASSYFGSSYEQYF
TRBJ2-3 - TRBV12-5 - TGTGCTAGTGGTTTGGGAGCAGGGGGCACAGATACGCAGTATTTT CASGLGAGGTDTQYF
TRBJ1-3 - TRBV11-2 - TGTGCCAGCAGCTTATTCTTGTCGGTAAACACCATATATTTT CASSLFLSVNTIYF
TRBJ1-4 - TRBV7-9 TRBD1 TGTGCCAGCAGCCCAACCGACAGGGGATCTAATGAAAAACTGTTTTTT CASSPTDRGSNEKLFF
TRBJ1-1 - TRBV6-5 - TGTGCCAGCAGTTACGGGGCTGCAGGTCCCCTTGAGGCTTTCTTT CASSYGAAGPLEAFF
TRBJ1-2 - TRBV30 - TGTGCCTGGAGTGTTTTGGTTCACTACGGCTACACCTTC CAWSVLVHYGYTF